Listed here are 30 T cell receptor beta chains from one sample, sequenced in a study of OX40 agonist ivuxolimab in advanced cancers. Using immunoSEQ multiplex PCR, the repertoire was profiled, and TCRdb retains in-frame clones only, with some absent. The table has fewer than 75,000 clones, 87% seen once. Sequencing was performed on CD4+ or CD8+ T cells sorted from blood, taken in a trial of the OX40 agonist ivuxolimab. These receptors were taken from an adult with an advanced solid tumor such as melanoma, head and neck, liver or kidney cancer.

This clone has just a few counts. The chain links TRBV7-8 to TRBJ1-4; D gene ambiguous. The CDR3 extends over 13 amino acids. Germline V gene lookup returns CDR1 SGHVS and CDR2 FQNEAQ. V gave up 5 bases and J gave up 5 bases, with 9 bases separating them. CDR3 sequence (DNA): TGTGCCAGCAGCGTTATCACGAATGAAAAACTGTTTTTT. Residues: CASSVITNEKLFF.

J is TRBJ2-7 and V is TRBV28, with D perhaps being TRBD1 or TRBD2 (5 bases each). Deletions cut 7 bases from V and 5 bases from J, with 12 bases between. The CDR3 is 12 amino acids. Germline loops: CDR1 MDHEN, CDR2 SYDVKM. The CDR3 region is CASNPGTNEQYF. Written as DNA, the CDR3 is TGTGCCAGCAACCCAGGGACCAACGAGCAGTACTTC.

V is TRBV10-3 and J is TRBJ1-5, with 8 bases matching TRBD1. J was trimmed by 0 bases and V by 2 bases; bases with no gene match: 3. The CDR3 consists of 16 residues. Germline CDR1 ENHRY, CDR2 SYGVKD. CDR3 region: CAISEQGANSNQPQHF. The CDR3 region has the DNA TGTGCCATCAGTGAGCAGGGGGCAAATAGCAATCAGCCCCAGCATTTT.

This sequence joins TRBV28 and TRBJ2-2; D gene uncertain. The CDR3 covers 13 residues. V lost 5 bases and J 5 bases, leaving 9 bases between the germline ends. Germline V gene data show CDR1 as MDHEN and CDR2 as SYDVKM. The CDR3 DNA follows: TGTGCCAGCAGTGTCAGTTTAACCGGGGAGCTGTTTTTT. This sequence encodes CASSVSLTGELFF. Full variable domain (remainder filled in from reference TRBV28 and TRBJ2-2): DVKVTQSSRYLVKRTGEKVFLECVQDMDHENMFWYRQDPGLGLRLIYFSYDVKMKEKGDIPEGYSVSREKKERFSLILESASTNQTSMYLCASSVSLTGELFFGEGSRLTVL.

This clone showed up just once. The rearrangement uses TRBV12-5 and TRBJ1-1; 9 bases agree with TRBD1. CDR1 LGHNT and CDR2 FRNRAP come from the germline V gene. The length of the CDR3 is 18 residues. Germline trimming cut 2 bases from V and 0 bases from J; bases unmatched to any gene: 10. CDR3 loop: CASGLSRDRAGMNTEAFF. Written as DNA, the CDR3 is TGTGCTAGTGGTTTGTCCCGGGACAGGGCCGGTATGAACACTGAAGCTTTCTTT. Based on the CDR3 plus reference TRBV12-5 and TRBJ1-1, the full variable domain is DARVTQTPRHKVTEMGQEVTMRCQPILGHNTVFWYRQTMMQGLELLAYFRNRAPLDDSGMPKDRFSAEMPDATLATLKIQPSEPRDSAVYFCASGLSRDRAGMNTEAFFGQGTRLTVV.

The chain joins TRBV6-6 to TRBJ1-1; D gene uncertain. The CDR3 loop spans 15 amino acids. Germline loops: CDR1 MNHNY, CDR2 SVGAGI (reference sequence). Trimming took 6 bases from V and 0 from J, leaving 14 bases between them. CDR3 sequence: CASRTPDRVNTEAFF. CDR3 coding DNA: TGTGCCAGCAGAACCCCCGATAGGGTGAACACTGAAGCTTTCTTT.

The chain recombines TRBV30 with TRBJ1-5; 8 bases align to TRBD1. Germline V gene sequence: CDR1 GTSNPN, CDR2 SVGIG (reference sequence). CDR3 length equals 14 residues. V trimming: 3 bases; J trimming: 4 bases; junction bases outside the gene matches: 5. The CDR3 sequence is CAWSMGQVNQPQHF. In DNA form, the CDR3 reads TGTGCCTGGAGCATGGGACAGGTAAATCAGCCCCAGCATTTT.

A few counts support this clone. CDR3 bases: TGTGCCAGCAGCTTAACAGGGCAGTACGAGCAGTACTTC. Translated, it gives CASSLTGQYEQYF. This sequence joins TRBV7-2 and TRBJ2-7; D might be TRBD1 (6 bases). V shed 2 bases and J shed 4 bases, with 9 bases lying between them. The CDR3 totals 13 residues. Germline lookup yields CDR1 SGHTA and CDR2 FQGNSA.

The chain links TRBV6-4 to TRBJ2-1, with D uncertain. CDR1 is MRHNA, CDR2 SNTAGT, per germline. The CDR3 length is 13 residues. V was cut by 2 bases and J by 9 bases, with 11 bases left in between. The CDR3 loop reads CASSDEFAGEQFF. The CDR3 DNA reads TGTGCCAGCAGTGACGAGTTTGCCGGTGAGCAGTTCTTC.

The chain couples TRBV7-9 to TRBJ2-5, with 7 nucleotides matching TRBD1. With 4 bases clipped from V and 5 bases from J, the junction kept 7 bases outside the gene matches. The CDR3 runs to 14 residues. The germline gives CDR1 SEHNR, CDR2 FQNEAQ (reference sequence). Here the CDR3 DNA reads TGTGCCAGCAGCTACAGGGGACCAGGGGAGACCCAGTACTTC. Its protein is CASSYRGPGETQYF.

The sample holds one count of this clone. The genes are TRBV10-3 and TRBJ1-1; weak D call: TRBD1 (6 bases). V gave up 6 bases and J gave up 3 bases, with 20 bases separating them. CDR1 ENHRY and CDR2 SYGVKD come from the germline V gene. The CDR3 is made up of 16 amino acids. In nucleotides, the CDR3 is TGTGCCATCAGGGGGGCTGGAACAGTGTCTTACACTGAAGCTTTCTTT. Amino acids: CAIRGAGTVSYTEAFF.

The chain carries TRBV2 and TRBJ1-4; D remains ambiguous. Germline V CDR1 and CDR2: SNHLY, FYNNEI. V shed 9 bases and J shed 7 bases, with 12 bases lying between them. The CDR3 runs 12 residues. The CDR3 sequence is CASCYLGEKLFF. CDR3 nucleotides: TGTGCCAGTTGTTATTTGGGTGAAAAACTGTTTTTT.

V and J are TRBV7-2 and TRBJ1-1; D possibly corresponds to TRBD1 (6 bases). Trimming stripped 6 bases from V and 2 bases from J, with 16 bases between. Looked up from germline, CDR1 is SGHTA and CDR2 is FQGNSA. This CDR3 is 15 amino acids long. The CDR3 is CASSYFGTSNTEAFF. As DNA, the CDR3 is TGTGCCAGCAGTTACTTCGGGACATCTAACACTGAAGCTTTCTTT.

This chain links TRBV28 with TRBJ1-2; no reliable D call. The CDR3 covers 13 residues. The V and J ends lost 6 bases and 4 bases respectively, with 12 bases between them. Per germline, CDR1 MDHEN and CDR2 SYDVKM. This CDR3 is CASRVTEGYGYTF. The CDR3 DNA reads TGTGCCAGCAGGGTCACAGAGGGCTATGGCTACACCTTC.

The rearrangement joins TRBV7-3 to TRBJ2-1; D might be TRBD1 or TRBD2, each matching 5 bases. CDR3 size: 15 residues. The V gene lost 3 bases and the J gene lost 1 base, with 10 bases spanning the gap. Looked up from germline, CDR1 is SGHTA and CDR2 is FQGTGA. The CDR3 DNA reads TGTGCCAGCAGCTTGGGACGGGATTCCTACAATGAGCAGTTCTTC. Residues: CASSLGRDSYNEQFF.

The chain employs TRBV11-1 and TRBJ2-5; D unclear. The V gene's germline CDR1 is SGHAT and CDR2 FQDESV (reference sequence). There are 15 residues in the CDR3. Trimming took off 2 bases at V and 4 bases at J, with 14 bases between the two ends. This CDR3 reads CASSLRPNGRETQYF. The DNA for the CDR3 is TGTGCCAGCAGCTTACGTCCGAATGGTCGAGAGACCCAGTACTTC.

The chain uses TRBV19 and TRBJ1-1; D perhaps matches TRBD1 (5 bases). V shed 7 bases and J shed 0 bases, with 15 bases lying between them. Looked up from germline, CDR1 is LNHDA and CDR2 is SQIVND (reference sequence). The CDR3 consists of 15 residues. The CDR3 region is CASIPGGGMNTEAFF. CDR3 in DNA: TGTGCCAGTATCCCTGGGGGGGGGATGAACACTGAAGCTTTCTTT.

The chain employs TRBV28 and TRBJ1-5, with D possibly being TRBD1 (5 bases). Trimming removed 6 bases from V and 7 bases from J, with 10 bases in between. There are 12 residues in the CDR3. Per the germline V gene, CDR1 is MDHEN and CDR2 is SYDVKM. The CDR3 coding sequence is TGTGCCAGCAGCTCAGGGTTACAGCCCCAGCATTTT. It encodes CASSSGLQPQHF. Combining the CDR3 with reference TRBV28 and TRBJ1-5 gives the whole variable domain DVKVTQSSRYLVKRTGEKVFLECVQDMDHENMFWYRQDPGLGLRLIYFSYDVKMKEKGDIPEGYSVSREKKERFSLILESASTNQTSMYLCASSSGLQPQHFGDGTRLSIL.

This clone was recorded only once. The rearrangement joins TRBV2 to TRBJ2-3, with D possibly matching TRBD1 (5 bases). Germline assignment: CDR1 SNHLY and CDR2 FYNNEI. The CDR3 sequence is 16 residues long. V shed 4 bases and J shed 0 bases, with 14 bases lying between them. The CDR3 region has the DNA TGTGCCAGCAGTGCTACAGGTCGATCTAGCACAGATACGCAGTATTTT. This codes for CASSATGRSSTDTQYF. Full variable domain (missing parts from reference TRBV2 and TRBJ2-3): EPEVTQTPSHQVTQMGQEVILRCVPISNHLYFYWYRQILGQKVEFLVSFYNNEISEKSEIFDDQFSVERPDGSNFTLKIRSTKLEDSAMYFCASSATGRSSTDTQYFGPGTRLTVL.

The count of this clone is one. The CDR3: CASKWETSTGELFF. Written as DNA, the CDR3 is TGTGCCAGCAAATGGGAAACTAGCACCGGGGAGCTGTTTTTT. The V and J genes are TRBV2 and TRBJ2-2; possibly TRBD2 for D (5 bases). CDR1 SNHLY and CDR2 FYNNEI come from the germline V gene. The V end lost 7 bases, the J end lost 4 bases, and 13 bases lay between the germline ends. The CDR3 is 14 residues long.

The V and J genes are TRBV7-2 and TRBJ1-5; D is unclear. CDR1 SGHTA and CDR2 FQGNSA come from the germline V gene. Trimming cost V 3 bases and J 4 bases, with 4 bases left between them. This CDR3 comprises 12 residues. The CDR3 protein is CASSFLNQPQHF. The CDR3 DNA follows: TGTGCCAGCAGCTTCCTAAATCAGCCCCAGCATTTT.

The chain employs TRBV11-2 and TRBJ2-1; 11 bases match TRBD2. Germline trimming cut 1 base from V and 6 bases from J; bases unmatched to any gene: 8. This CDR3 has 17 residues. CDR1 and CDR2 (germline): SGHAT, FQNNGV. The CDR3 DNA reads TGTGCCAGCAGCTTAGTCCTCCTAGCGGGAGGCCTCAATGAGCAGTTCTTC. Encoded protein: CASSLVLLAGGLNEQFF.

The CDR3 spells CASTATHTGELFF. For the CDR3, the DNA is TGTGCCAGCACCGCAACCCACACCGGGGAGCTGTTTTTT. The rearrangement uses TRBV6-6 and TRBJ2-2, with D unresolved. Germline V lookup: CDR1 MNHNY, CDR2 SVGAGI (reference sequence). Trimming shortened V by 7 bases and J by 3 bases, and 9 bases separated the two germline ends. The CDR3 covers 13 residues.

CDR3 sequence reads: CASSQDGKTQYF. The CDR3 DNA reads as TGTGCCAGCAGCCAAGACGGGAAGACCCAGTACTTC. This chain uses TRBV14 with TRBJ2-5, with D possibly TRBD2 on 5 matching bases. Germline values: CDR1 SGHDN, CDR2 FVKESK. The V gene lost 0 bases and the J gene lost 6 bases, with 5 bases spanning the gap. This CDR3 has 12 amino acids. The full variable domain, in which reference TRBV14 and TRBJ2-5 provide the parts outside the CDR3, is EAGVTQFPSHSVIEKGQTVTLRCDPISGHDNLYWYRRVMGKEIKFLLHFVKESKQDESGMPNNRFLAERTGGTYSTLKVQPAELEDSGVYFCASSQDGKTQYFGPGTRLLVL.

V gene TRBV7-9 combines with J gene TRBJ2-1; perhaps TRBD2 as D (6 bases). The CDR3 sequence is 15 residues long. The V gene's germline CDR1 is SEHNR and CDR2 FQNEAQ (reference sequence). Between the trimmed V and J ends, which lost 2 bases and 5 bases, there was a span of 13 bases. CDR3 in amino acids: CASSLYGAGNNEQFF. In nucleotides, the CDR3 is TGTGCCAGCAGCTTATACGGCGCGGGGAACAATGAGCAGTTCTTC.

The chain carries TRBV6-5 and TRBJ1-1; no firm D call. The V and J ends lost 3 bases and 4 bases respectively, with 18 bases between them. Germline V gene sequence: CDR1 MNHEY, CDR2 SVGAGI. This CDR3 spans 16 amino acids. This chain's CDR3 is CASSYNVGVGITEAFF. For the CDR3, the DNA is TGTGCCAGCAGTTATAATGTGGGTGTAGGTATCACTGAAGCTTTCTTT.

This rearrangement joins TRBV28 to TRBJ2-7; the D gene is possibly TRBD2 (7 bases). This CDR3 comprises 15 residues. Germline V lookup: CDR1 MDHEN, CDR2 SYDVKM. V was clipped by 5 bases and J by 2 bases, with 16 bases between them. The CDR3 coding sequence is TGTGCCAGCAGTCTGGGGGGGGCGCGGGCCTACGAGCAGTACTTC. It is translated as CASSLGGARAYEQYF.

This chain links TRBV21-1 with TRBJ2-1; the table's D call, TRBD2, has no DNA check behind it. TRBV21-1 is listed as a pseudogene. The CDR3 is 15 amino acids. The CDR3 bases are TGTGCCAAACAGTCCGGCGAGGGCCTCTACAATGAGCAGTTCTTC. Its translation is CAKQSGEGLYNEQFF.

This chain joins TRBV4-2 and TRBJ1-5; no reliable D call. The germline V gene has CDR1 LGHNA and CDR2 YNFKEQ. The CDR3 totals 15 residues. Trimming cost V 4 bases and J 2 bases, with 12 bases left between them. The CDR3 protein is CASSPEGRGNQPQHF. The CDR3 DNA reads as TGTGCCAGCAGCCCCGAGGGAAGGGGCAATCAGCCCCAGCATTTT.

This sequence joins TRBV28 and TRBJ2-6; 7 nucleotides line up with TRBD1. The CDR3 totals 19 residues. CDR1 and CDR2 from the germline V gene are MDHEN and SYDVKM. The trim removed 4 bases at V and 0 bases at J, leaving 12 bases unmatched. The CDR3 coding sequence is TGTGCCAGCAGTTCCTCAACCGGACAGGCTAGCTCTGGGGCCAACGTCCTGACTTTC. It codes for CASSSSTGQASSGANVLTF.